The present T cell receptor beta chain was sequenced within a study of shared clonotypes between healthy human individuals. The protocol was immunoSEQ multiplex PCR, while the TCRdb copy is restricted to in-frame clones and leaves out a portion. Here the sample spans hundreds of thousands of clones, about 96% being singletons. This TCR came from a woman younger than 45 in good health. Sequencing was done on a sample of naive CD4+ T cells sorted from blood. The subset was: CD45RA+ positively selected.

The CDR3 DNA is TGTGCCAGCAGTTTTAGGGACAGGACTAGCTCCTACGAGCAGTACTTC. This translates into CASSFRDRTSSYEQYF. The chain links TRBV28 to TRBJ2-7; D possibly corresponds to TRBD1 (8 bases). Germline lookup yields CDR1 MDHEN and CDR2 SYDVKM. This CDR3 spans 16 amino acids. V dropped 3 bases and J dropped 0 bases, with 15 bases sitting between them.